The 30 T cell receptor beta chains reported below all come from one sample, sequenced in a study of T cell responses to AZD1222 COVID-19 vaccine. Assay: immunoSEQ multiplex PCR; the TCRdb copy retains only in-frame clones and omits some. The top ten clones hold over 4.5% of a sample with about 110,000 clones, roughly 90% of them seen once. The specimen was peripheral blood, collected on day 0 of AZD1222 vaccination. All receptors derive from an adult in good health.

The genes are TRBV12-5 and TRBJ2-1, with D hard to call. The CDR3 length is 14 residues. Germline V lookup: CDR1 LGHNT, CDR2 FRNRAP. V dropped 3 bases and J dropped 7 bases, with 13 bases sitting between them. The CDR3 DNA reads TGTGCTAGTGGTTTAGGCGACGCAGCGAATGAGCAGTTCTTC. Its protein is CASGLGDAANEQFF.

There are a few counts of this clone. V is TRBV10-1 and J is TRBJ2-2; the match to TRBD2 covers 9 bases. This CDR3 is 17 amino acids long. From germline, CDR1 is WNHNN and CDR2 SYGVQD (reference sequence). J lost 6 bases, V lost 8 bases, and 16 bases had no gene match. The CDR3 is CASSPREGSGSAGELFF. DNA of the CDR3: TGCGCCAGCTCCCCGAGGGAAGGTAGCGGGAGCGCCGGGGAGCTGTTTTTT.

The chain is built from TRBV10-1 and TRBJ2-7; weak D call: TRBD1 (6 bases). Germline V CDR1 and CDR2: WNHNN, SYGVQD (reference sequence). V dropped 3 bases and J dropped 7 bases, with 10 bases sitting between them. CDR3 length: 12 residues. CDR3 coding DNA: TGCGCCAGCAGTGACAGGGGATTTGAGCAGTACTTC. Protein: CASSDRGFEQYF.

This rearrangement joins TRBV11-3 to TRBJ2-3; D tentatively fits TRBD1 or TRBD2 (5 bases each). V shed 2 bases and J shed 8 bases, with 11 bases lying between them. Germline CDR1 SGHNT, CDR2 YENEEA. The CDR3 extends over 13 amino acids. The CDR3 reads CASSLSGDGTQYF. The CDR3 nucleotides are TGTGCCAGCAGCTTAAGTGGGGACGGTACGCAGTATTTT.

The chain links TRBV5-1 to TRBJ2-1, with 10 positions matching TRBD1. CDR3 length: 16 amino acids. V shed 0 bases and J 4 bases; nucleotides not matched to a gene: 4. CDR1 is SGHRS, CDR2 YFSETQ, per germline. CDR3 coding DNA: TGCGCCAGCAGCTTGGCCGGGACAGGGGTTTACAATGAGCAGTTCTTC. Encoded protein: CASSLAGTGVYNEQFF.

This chain links TRBV18 with TRBJ2-1; TRBD2 matches 8 bases. With 5 bases clipped from V and 10 bases from J, the junction kept 16 bases outside the gene matches. Germline V CDR1 and CDR2: KGHSH, LQKENI. This CDR3 contains 16 residues. CDR3 amino acids: CASSIGPAGARPEQFF. DNA for the CDR3: TGTGCCAGCTCAATCGGTCCAGCGGGAGCCCGCCCGGAGCAGTTCTTC.

The rearrangement links TRBV12-3 or TRBV12-4 to TRBJ1-5; D is unresolved. V shed 4 bases and J shed 4 bases, with 5 bases lying between them. The CDR3 consists of 12 residues. The CDR3 reads CASSSRNQPQHF. The CDR3 region has the DNA TGTGCCAGCAGTTCAAGAAATCAGCCCCAGCATTTT.

This clone is a singleton in its sample. This CDR3 reads CASSVEGASYNEQFF. The CDR3 DNA sequence: TGTGCCAGCAGTGTGGAGGGGGCCTCCTACAATGAGCAGTTCTTC. The V call is TRBV25-1, the J call TRBJ2-1; D possibly corresponds to TRBD1 (7 bases). The V gene lost 4 bases and the J gene lost 0 bases, with 10 bases spanning the gap. The V gene's germline CDR1 is MGHDK and CDR2 SYGVNS. The CDR3 extends over 15 amino acids.

The chain employs TRBV3-1 (or the pseudogene TRBV3-2) and TRBJ1-4; a weak D match, TRBD1 (6 bases). Trimming took off 2 bases at V and 8 bases at J, with 9 bases between the two ends. The CDR3 runs 13 residues. Germline V gene sequence: CDR1 LGHDT, CDR2 YNNKEL (reference sequence). CDR3 residues: CASSQRGQEKLFF. DNA of the CDR3: TGTGCCAGCAGCCAACGGGGGCAGGAAAAACTGTTTTTT.

The chain carries TRBV27 and TRBJ1-4; the D gene is possibly TRBD1 (6 bases). CDR3 length equals 14 residues. V dropped 3 bases and J dropped 8 bases, with 13 bases sitting between them. Per germline, CDR1 MNHEY and CDR2 SMNVEV (reference sequence). The CDR3 is CASSFGRGEEKLFF. CDR3 DNA sequence: TGTGCCAGCAGTTTCGGTAGGGGGGAAGAAAAACTGTTTTTT.

The CDR3 spells CASSLASGAGELFF. CDR3 DNA sequence: TGCGCCAGCAGCTTGGCCTCAGGGGCCGGGGAGCTGTTTTTT. The chain has TRBV5-1 and TRBJ2-2; possibly TRBD1 for D (6 bases). V was cut by 0 bases and J by 6 bases, with 9 bases left in between. Germline-derived CDR1 and CDR2 are SGHRS and YFSETQ. CDR3 size: 14 residues.

This clone occurred a few times. The chain links TRBV6-5 to TRBJ2-7, with 9 bases identical to TRBD2. V lost 6 bases to trimming and J lost 6 bases; unmatched junction nucleotides: 6. This CDR3 comprises 13 residues. Germline lookup yields CDR1 MNHEY and CDR2 SVGAGI. Here the CDR3 reads CASRVAGASEQYF. The CDR3 DNA is TGTGCCAGCAGGGTAGCGGGAGCGAGCGAGCAGTACTTC.

The DNA for the CDR3 is TGTGCCAGCAGCCCGTCAACGGGGATCGGGCCCGATACGCAGTATTTT. It encodes CASSPSTGIGPDTQYF. J is TRBJ2-3 and V is TRBV3-1 (or the pseudogene TRBV3-2); the D gene is possibly TRBD2 (5 bases). The germline V gene encodes CDR1 LGHDT and CDR2 YNNKEL (reference sequence). The V and J ends lost 4 bases and 6 bases respectively, with 20 bases between them. The CDR3 runs 16 residues.

This clone was recorded once. The genes are TRBV6-6 and TRBJ2-3; either TRBD1 or TRBD2 may fit D (7 bases each). Germline assignment: CDR1 MNHNY and CDR2 SVGAGI (reference sequence). Trimming pared 6 bases from V and 0 bases from J, leaving 16 bases between. The CDR3 extends over 16 amino acids. The CDR3 nucleotides are TGTGCCAGCAGGCAGGGGGGTAGCGGGAGCACAGATACGCAGTATTTT. This gives the protein CASRQGGSGSTDTQYF.

This chain links TRBV5-4 with TRBJ1-2; 8 nucleotides align to TRBD1. Germline V gene data show CDR1 as SGHNT and CDR2 as YYREEE (reference sequence). This CDR3 region has 15 residues. J lost 4 bases, V lost 2 bases, and 7 bases had no gene match. The chain's CDR3 is CASSFQGAPFYGYTF. In nucleotides, the CDR3 is TGTGCCAGCAGCTTTCAGGGGGCCCCATTCTATGGCTACACCTTC. Complete variable domain (other parts from reference TRBV5-4 and TRBJ1-2): ETGVTQSPTHLIKTRGQQVTLRCSSQSGHNTVSWYQQALGQGPQFIFQYYREEENGRGNFPPRFSGLQFPNYSSELNVNALELDDSALYLCASSFQGAPFYGYTFGSGTRLTVV.

The genes are TRBV5-1 and TRBJ2-7; weak D call: TRBD2 (5 bases). Trimming shortened V by 4 bases and J by 1 base, and 9 bases separated the two germline ends. The germline V gene encodes CDR1 SGHRS and CDR2 YFSETQ. CDR3 size: 13 residues. Here the CDR3 DNA reads TGCGCCAGCAGCGTCGGGATGTCCTACGAGCAGTACTTC. As protein: CASSVGMSYEQYF.

The rearrangement joins TRBV7-9 to TRBJ1-2; D is perhaps TRBD1 (6 bases). Trimming pared 1 base from V and 4 bases from J, leaving 7 bases between. The CDR3 has 13 residues. Germline values: CDR1 SEHNR, CDR2 FQNEAQ (reference sequence). This CDR3 is CASSLEQGYGYTF. In DNA, the CDR3 is TGTGCCAGCAGCTTAGAACAGGGCTATGGCTACACCTTC.

This sequence joins TRBV5-8 and TRBJ2-1; D is uncertain. This CDR3 comprises 13 residues. Trimming took off 0 bases at V and 5 bases at J, with 6 bases between the two ends. Germline lookup yields CDR1 SGHTS and CDR2 YDEGEE. The CDR3 loop reads CASSLVLNNEQFF. DNA of the CDR3: TGTGCCAGCAGCTTGGTGCTCAACAATGAGCAGTTCTTC. The variable domain in full, completed from reference TRBV5-8 and TRBJ2-1, reads EAGVTQSPTHLIKTRGQQATLRCSPISGHTSVYWYQQALGLGLQFLLWYDEGEERNRGNFPPRFSGRQFPNYSSELNVNALELEDSALYLCASSLVLNNEQFFGPGTRLTVL.

V usage is TRBV7-2 and J usage is TRBJ1-4, with D possibly being TRBD1 (5 bases). Germline CDR1 is SGHTA and CDR2 is FQGNSA. This CDR3 is built from 16 residues. With 4 bases removed from V and 9 bases from J, the gap between germline ends came to 21 bases. Here the CDR3 reads CASSSALWTGDQKLFF. The DNA for the CDR3 is TGTGCCAGCAGCTCAGCTCTTTGGACGGGGGATCAAAAACTGTTTTTT.

This CDR3 is CASSQGDRGYGYTF. The CDR3 DNA is TGTGCCAGCAGCCAAGGGGACAGGGGATATGGCTACACCTTC. The chain joins TRBV3-1 (or the pseudogene TRBV3-2) to TRBJ1-2, with 10 bases aligning to TRBD1. The CDR3 covers 14 residues. The germline V gene encodes CDR1 LGHDT and CDR2 YNNKEL (reference sequence). V shed 1 base, J shed 5 bases, and the junction held 1 base outside the gene matches.

The chain couples TRBV18 to TRBJ1-2; no clear D. The CDR3 is 11 amino acids. The germline V gene encodes CDR1 KGHSH and CDR2 LQKENI. Trimming shortened V by 2 bases and J by 5 bases, and 3 bases separated the two germline ends. CDR3 nucleotide sequence: TGTGCCAGCTCACCAGAGTATGGCTACACCTTC. This sequence encodes CASSPEYGYTF.

The chain links TRBV12-3 or TRBV12-4 to TRBJ1-5; D gene unclear. The CDR3 contains 12 residues. Trimming stripped 3 bases from V and 6 bases from J, with 6 bases between. The CDR3: CASSLVSQPQHF. In nucleotides, the CDR3 is TGTGCCAGCAGTTTGGTAAGTCAGCCCCAGCATTTT.

The chain recombines TRBV5-1 with TRBJ2-2, with 9 bases lining up with TRBD2. Germline assignment: CDR1 SGHRS and CDR2 YFSETQ. Trimming cost V 0 bases and J 5 bases; bases outside gene matches: 8. This CDR3 has 17 amino acids. The CDR3: CASSLVLLAGGTGELFF. The CDR3, as DNA: TGCGCCAGCAGCTTGGTTTTACTAGCGGGCGGGACCGGGGAGCTGTTTTTT.

The J gene is TRBJ1-3, the V gene TRBV29-1; D gene ambiguous. V was clipped by 1 base and J by 4 bases, with 2 bases between them. The germline V gene has CDR1 SQVTM and CDR2 ANQGSEA. The CDR3 totals 11 residues. CDR3 in amino acids: CSVEVGNTIYF. As DNA, the CDR3 is TGCAGCGTTGAAGTCGGAAACACCATATATTTT. Full variable domain (remainder filled in from reference TRBV29-1 and TRBJ1-3): SAVISQKPSRDICQRGTSLTIQCQVDSQVTMMFWYRQQPGQSLTLIATANQGSEATYESGFVIDKFPISRPNLTFSTLTVSNMSPEDSSIYLCSVEVGNTIYFGEGSWLTVV.

This clone came up a few times. The V gene is TRBV18, the J gene TRBJ1-2; 12 nucleotides match TRBD1. Unmatched junction bases numbered 5, after V lost 3 bases and J lost 3 bases. Germline V gene lookup returns CDR1 KGHSH and CDR2 LQKENI. The CDR3 totals 16 residues. This CDR3 is CASSPGTGGFDYGYTF. CDR3 nucleotide sequence: TGTGCCAGCTCACCCGGGACAGGGGGCTTTGACTATGGCTACACCTTC.

In DNA, the CDR3 is TGCGCCAGCAGCCAAGATGGGGGGTGGAATCAGCCCCAGCATTTT. Its translation is CASSQDGGWNQPQHF. The V call is TRBV4-1, the J call TRBJ1-5, with D possibly being TRBD1 (5 bases). CDR3 length: 15 amino acids. Germline V gene data show CDR1 as MGHRA and CDR2 as YSYEKL. The V gene lost 0 bases and the J gene lost 4 bases, with 10 bases spanning the gap.

The chain couples TRBV27 to TRBJ1-1; D call uncertain. The CDR3 is made up of 14 amino acids. The V end was cut by 0 bases, the J end by 1 base, with 6 bases between. The germline V gene encodes CDR1 MNHEY and CDR2 SMNVEV (reference sequence). The CDR3 bases are TGTGCCAGCAGTTTATCTGGGTGGAACACTGAAGCTTTCTTT. Its protein is CASSLSGWNTEAFF.

The chain joins TRBV6-2 or TRBV6-3 to TRBJ1-2, with D maybe TRBD1 (5 bases). Deletions cut 4 bases from V and 4 bases from J, with 10 bases between. The CDR3 covers 13 residues. From germline, CDR1 is MNHEY and CDR2 SVGEGT. The CDR3 nucleotides read TGTGCCAGCAGTTTCGGGGGACTCTATGGCTACACCTTC. Translation gives CASSFGGLYGYTF.

This chain uses TRBV20-1 with TRBJ2-1; D gene uncertain. Germline CDR1 DFQATT, CDR2 SNEGSKA (reference sequence). The ends were cut back, 3 bases at V and 3 bases at J, with 18 bases in the middle. The CDR3 runs 16 residues. The CDR3 reads CSASFRDLNSYNEQFF. Written as DNA, the CDR3 is TGCAGTGCTAGTTTTAGGGATTTGAACAGCTACAATGAGCAGTTCTTC.

J is TRBJ2-1 and V is TRBV7-3, with 11 bases fitting TRBD2. Germline V CDR1 and CDR2: SGHTA, FQGTGA. V lost 7 bases to trimming and J lost 5 bases; unmatched junction nucleotides: 4. The CDR3 is made up of 14 amino acids. As DNA, the CDR3 is TGTGCCAGCACTACTAGCGGGAGCCACAATGAGCAGTTCTTC. Protein: CASTTSGSHNEQFF.